This entry concerns a single T cell receptor beta chain. Its antigen remains unknown. The entry originates in a study of T-cell memory formation after mild COVID-19. For the study at large: Clusters of TCRs were largely donor specific. General study points: Whether day 37 second-wave clones are SARS-CoV-2-specific was not confirmed.

Germline V gene lookup returns CDR1 SGHTA and CDR2 FQGTGA. This CDR3 spans 12 amino acids. Trimming took off 4 bases at V and 9 bases at J, with 11 bases between the two ends. Via MiXCR, TCRdb re-called the 5' RACE reads, giving one row per CDR3 protein. This table has around 300,000 distinct CDR3 sequences, approximately 7.6% appearing once. Sequencing was done on a sample of PBMCs or a T cell subset sorted from them (not recorded which). The chain links TRBV7-3 to TRBJ2-3; D gene uncertain. This clonotype was obtained from a man aged 18-30 years who had mild COVID-19 (a few samples of this study predate the infection). Cell type and time point are not known. CDR3 coding DNA: TGTGCCAGCAGCTCCGAGGAAGGGACGCAGTATTTT. Its protein is CASSSEEGTQYF.